This T cell receptor (beta chain) emerged from a study of blood T cell repertoires in COVID-19. Study at large: Collection of acute and convalescent COVID-19 samples took place in the United States, Italy and Spain.

Produced via immunoSEQ multiplex PCR; TCRdb's table is partial and in-frame only. Of under 40,000 clones in the sample, around 87% were seen once. Germline-derived CDR1 and CDR2 are SGHTA and FQGNSA. This CDR3 has 15 residues. J was trimmed by 3 bases and V by 5 bases; bases with no gene match: 6. The TCR originated in an elderly man with active COVID-19. The sample was peripheral blood. The V call is TRBV7-2, the J call TRBJ2-3; 9 nucleotides line up with TRBD2. The CDR3 region has the DNA TGTGCCAGCAGCCCTAGCGGGACGGCGACAGATACGCAGTATTTT. Amino acids: CASSPSGTATDTQYF.